What follows describes a single TCR beta chain. CDR1 and CDR2 from the germline V gene are MRHNA and SNTAGT. The V end was cut by 4 bases, the J end by 4 bases, with 11 bases between. This CDR3 comprises 14 residues. The data were taken from a study of shared clonotypes between healthy human individuals. Sequenced by immunoSEQ multiplex PCR; TCRdb stores in-frame clones only, minus some. This repertoire shows a few million clones, about 92% found once; its top ten account for over 0.12%. The rearrangement uses TRBV6-4 and TRBJ2-1; D ambiguous. The source is a man aged 18 to 29 in good health. Source material: naive CD4+ T cells sorted from blood. Subset specified: CD45RA+ positively selected. CDR3 residues: CASSVEAPYNEQFF. Written as DNA, the CDR3 is TGTGCCAGCAGTGTTGAGGCACCGTACAATGAGCAGTTCTTC.